This T cell receptor beta chain was captured by sequencing in a study of T cell responses to AZD1222 COVID-19 vaccine. Here immunoSEQ multiplex PCR was the method, and the copy in TCRdb shows in-frame clones only, minus some. This repertoire shows around 150,000 clones, 65% to 90% found once; its top ten account for around 8.3%. This CDR3 comprises 12 residues. Between the trimmed V and J ends, which lost 10 bases and 1 base, there was a span of 10 bases. The V gene's germline CDR1 is SGHAT and CDR2 FQNNGV. The sample consisted of peripheral blood, taken 28 days after the second dose of the MenACWY control vaccine. The clonotype originates from an adult who received the MenACWY meningococcal vaccine as a control. The chain uses TRBV11-2 and TRBJ1-1; D might be TRBD1 (5 bases). The CDR3 DNA follows: TGTGCCAACCCGAGGGGGAACACTGAAGCTTTCTTT. Protein sequence: CANPRGNTEAFF.